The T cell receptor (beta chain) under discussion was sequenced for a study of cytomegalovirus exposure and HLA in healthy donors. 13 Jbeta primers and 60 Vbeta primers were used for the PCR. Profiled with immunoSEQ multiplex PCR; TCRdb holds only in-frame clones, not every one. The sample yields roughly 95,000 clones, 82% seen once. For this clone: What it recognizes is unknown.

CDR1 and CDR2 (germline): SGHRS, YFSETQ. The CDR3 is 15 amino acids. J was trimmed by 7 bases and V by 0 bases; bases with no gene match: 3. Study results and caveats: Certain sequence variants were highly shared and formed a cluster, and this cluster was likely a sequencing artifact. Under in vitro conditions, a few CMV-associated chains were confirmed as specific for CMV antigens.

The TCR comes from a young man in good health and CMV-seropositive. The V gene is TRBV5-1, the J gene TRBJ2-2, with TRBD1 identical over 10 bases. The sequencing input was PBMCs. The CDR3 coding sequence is TGCGCCAGCAGCTTGGGGGACAGGGGAAGCGGGGAGCTGTTTTTT. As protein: CASSLGDRGSGELFF.